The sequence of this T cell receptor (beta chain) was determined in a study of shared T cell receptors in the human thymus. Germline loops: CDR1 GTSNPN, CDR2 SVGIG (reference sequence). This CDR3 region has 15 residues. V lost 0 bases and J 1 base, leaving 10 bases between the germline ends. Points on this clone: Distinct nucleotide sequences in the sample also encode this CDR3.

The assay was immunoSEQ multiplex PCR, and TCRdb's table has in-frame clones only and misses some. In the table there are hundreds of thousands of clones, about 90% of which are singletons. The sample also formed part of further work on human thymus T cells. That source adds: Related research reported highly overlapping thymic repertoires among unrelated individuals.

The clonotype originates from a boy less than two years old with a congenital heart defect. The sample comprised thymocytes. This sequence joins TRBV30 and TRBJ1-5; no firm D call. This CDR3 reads CAWSVEGRSNQPQHF. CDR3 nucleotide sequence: TGTGCCTGGAGTGTGGAAGGGAGGAGCAATCAGCCCCAGCATTTT.